There are a few counts of the clone carrying this T cell receptor (beta chain). The antigen is unknown. The germline V gene has CDR1 KGHSH and CDR2 LQKENI. The ends were cut back, 1 base at V and 4 bases at J, with 17 bases in the middle. The length of the CDR3 is 18 residues. The record originates from a study of blood T cells in healthy people across ages. Study-wide results and limits: Whereas aged donors had fewer naive CD4+ cells, long-lived donors had more of them and higher diversity.

In terms of origin and age, donors were healthy Caucasian individuals from Russia aged about 6 to 90. A J-beta primer mix and a sample-barcoded 5' primer were used in a second PCR of about 6 to 12 cycles. Each TCR beta cDNA got a 12-nucleotide random molecular identifier. TCRdb re-called the 5' RACE reads with MiXCR, one entry per CDR3 protein. The table includes over 1,500,000 distinct CDR3 sequences, about 50% detected once. The sample taken for sequencing was blood. This TCR derives from a woman in her 40s in good health. The genes are TRBV18 and TRBJ2-6; D is unclear. The CDR3 nucleotides are TGTGCCAGCTCACCACTAGGCCCCAACCCAAACGGGGCCAACGTCCTGACTTTC. Its protein product is CASSPLGPNPNGANVLTF. The full variable domain, in which reference TRBV18 and TRBJ2-6 provide the parts outside the CDR3, is NAGVMQNPRHLVRRRGQEARLRCSPMKGHSHVYWYRQLPEEGLKFMVYLQKENIIDESGMPKERFSAEFPKEGPSILRIQQVVRGDSAAYFCASSPLGPNPNGANVLTFGAGSRLTVL.